This T cell receptor (beta chain) comes out of a study of post-analysis software for immune sequencing data. Study outcomes and limitations: TRBV segments more frequent in patients than in controls numbered a few and included TRBV5-6, TRBV5-1 and TRBV20-1.

Libraries were made from TCR beta cDNA, and they carried unique molecular identifiers. TCRdb redid the calling of the PCR reads with MiXCR, one entry per CDR3 protein. The table has about 500,000 distinct CDR3 sequences, 40% to 55% seen once. For this clonotype: The antigen is not known.

Germline CDR1 is SGHRS and CDR2 is YFSETQ. Trimming left V 4 bases short and J 6 bases short, with 19 bases between. The CDR3 covers 15 residues. The sequenced sample was blood. V gene TRBV5-1 combines with J gene TRBJ1-2, with D possibly TRBD1 on 5 matching bases. The source is a girl aged 5-17 years with multiple sclerosis. CDR3 nucleotides: TGCGCCAGCAGCCCCTCGGACAACCGGGTACATGGCTACACCTTC. Its protein product is CASSPSDNRVHGYTF.